This entry lists 32 T cell receptor beta chains sequenced from one sample in a study of vaccination effects on CD4 cells after COVID-19. These receptors have no identified antigens. The repertoire was sequenced with immunoSEQ multiplex PCR; TCRdb's copy has only in-frame clones and lacks some. Here the sample spans tens of thousands of clones, around 67% being singletons. ViraFEST expansion of antigen-specific CD4+ T cells with viral peptide pools preceded sequencing. It was after more than nine days of culture that CD4+ T cells were isolated. Neither prior SARS-CoV-2 infection nor positive nucleocapsid antibodies were present in the vaccine recipients. The starting material was CD4+ T cells from PBMCs cultured with HCoV-OC43 spike peptides, obtained before COVID-19 vaccination. Specified subset: HCoV-OC43 spike overlapping peptide pool stimulation. These receptor sequences come from a human donor who received a COVID-19 vaccine.

The rearrangement uses TRBV7-9 and TRBJ2-7; D may match TRBD1 or TRBD2 (7 bases each). CDR3 size: 14 residues. Germline lookup yields CDR1 SEHNR and CDR2 FQNEAQ (reference sequence). V dropped 6 bases and J dropped 7 bases, with 19 bases sitting between them. The CDR3 loop is CASRPRGGLEEQYF. The CDR3 region has the DNA TGTGCCAGCAGGCCCAGGGGGGGGCTGGAAGAGCAGTACTTC. The whole variable domain, remainder taken from reference TRBV7-9 and TRBJ2-7, is DTGVSQNPRHKITKRGQNVTFRCDPISEHNRLYWYRQTLGQGPEFLTYFQNEAQLEKSRLLSDRFSAERPKGSFSTLEIQRTEQGDSAMYLCASRPRGGLEEQYFGPGTRLTVT.

This clone was detected once. The genes are TRBV4-2 and TRBJ2-1, with 12 bases identical to TRBD2. V lost 0 bases, J lost 4 bases, and 4 bases stayed unmatched. The CDR3 loop spans 17 amino acids. The V gene's germline CDR1 is LGHNA and CDR2 YNFKEQ. The CDR3 DNA follows: TGTGCCAGCAGCCAAGATTCTACTAGCGGGAGGTACAATGAGCAGTTCTTC. Its protein is CASSQDSTSGRYNEQFF.

The gene calls are TRBV28 and TRBJ1-3; no reliable D call. Trimming removed 6 bases at V and 0 bases at J, with 9 bases between. CDR1 and CDR2 from the germline V gene are MDHEN and SYDVKM. This CDR3 comprises 14 residues. Here the CDR3 reads CASRSPNSGNTIYF. As DNA, the CDR3 is TGTGCCAGCAGGTCACCCAACTCTGGAAACACCATATATTTT. The whole variable domain, filled in from reference TRBV28 and TRBJ1-3, reads DVKVTQSSRYLVKRTGEKVFLECVQDMDHENMFWYRQDPGLGLRLIYFSYDVKMKEKGDIPEGYSVSREKKERFSLILESASTNQTSMYLCASRSPNSGNTIYFGEGSWLTVV.

The chain combines TRBV19 with TRBJ2-2; D is tentatively TRBD1 or TRBD2 (5 bases each). Germline V gene lookup returns CDR1 LNHDA and CDR2 SQIVND (reference sequence). This CDR3 region has 15 residues. The V end lost 5 bases, the J end lost 2 bases, and 12 bases lay between the germline ends. The CDR3 nucleotides read TGTGCCAGTAGTGCCCGGGACGGAAACACCGGGGAGCTGTTTTTT. Amino acids: CASSARDGNTGELFF.

The V call is TRBV19, the J call TRBJ2-7; TRBD2 matches at 10 bases. V gave up 6 bases and J gave up 2 bases; unmatched junction bases: 7. The CDR3 consists of 15 residues. Germline values: CDR1 LNHDA, CDR2 SQIVND (reference sequence). CDR3 residues: CASRNSGGEPYEQYF. CDR3 coding DNA: TGTGCCAGTAGGAACAGCGGGGGGGAACCCTACGAGCAGTACTTC.

This clone was counted a single time. DNA for the CDR3: TGTGCCAGCAGTTTTCAGGGGAACTATGGCTACACCTTC. This gives the protein CASSFQGNYGYTF. The gene calls are TRBV27 and TRBJ1-2; a possible D gene is TRBD1 (6 bases). From germline, CDR1 is MNHEY and CDR2 SMNVEV (reference sequence). Trimming left V 3 bases short and J 2 bases short, with 7 bases between. This CDR3 has 13 residues.

The gene calls are TRBV4-3 and TRBJ2-3; 13 bases align to TRBD2. This CDR3 comprises 19 residues. Per the germline V gene, CDR1 is LGHNA and CDR2 is YSLEER. The ends lost 4 bases at V and 3 bases at J; junction bases unmatched: 13. In DNA, the CDR3 is TGCGCCAGCAGCCGCAGACTTCCGGGACTAGCGGGGCAAACAGATACGCAGTATTTT. It is translated as CASSRRLPGLAGQTDTQYF.

This clone was counted a few times. The V gene is TRBV5-4, the J gene TRBJ1-2; 7 nucleotides line up with TRBD1. Germline V gene data show CDR1 as SGHNT and CDR2 as YYREEE (reference sequence). V was clipped by 0 bases and J by 3 bases; unmatched bases: 5. The CDR3 loop spans 15 amino acids. This CDR3 is CASSLGRGAHYGYTF. In nucleotides, the CDR3 is TGTGCCAGCAGCTTGGGCAGGGGGGCTCACTATGGCTACACCTTC.

The rearrangement joins TRBV4-1 to TRBJ1-6; perhaps TRBD1 as D (6 bases). V lost 4 bases and J lost 7, with 14 bases in between. Germline CDR1 and CDR2: MGHRA and YSYEKL. The CDR3 has 15 amino acids. This CDR3 is CASSRGVDRNSPLHF. In DNA, the CDR3 is TGCGCCAGCAGCCGAGGTGTGGACAGAAATTCACCCCTCCACTTT.

The J gene is TRBJ2-7, the V gene TRBV4-1; D is tentatively TRBD1 or TRBD2 (5 bases each). V was pared by 3 bases and J by 4 bases, with 19 bases between. The CDR3 totals 16 residues. Germline assignment: CDR1 MGHRA and CDR2 YSYEKL. CDR3 loop: CASSQGREGARYEQYF. In DNA, the CDR3 is TGCGCCAGCAGCCAGGGACGGGAAGGGGCCCGATACGAGCAGTACTTC.

The rearrangement links TRBV11-2 to TRBJ2-2; D might be TRBD1 or TRBD2, each matching 6 bases. Trimming took 1 base from V and 7 from J, leaving 13 bases between them. This CDR3 has 15 residues. Per the germline V gene, CDR1 is SGHAT and CDR2 is FQNNGV. CDR3 protein: CASSLVLGGFGELFF. The CDR3 DNA is TGTGCCAGCAGCTTAGTTTTGGGGGGCTTCGGGGAGCTGTTTTTT.

The genes are TRBV29-1 and TRBJ1-1; 8 bases match TRBD1. The CDR3 is 13 amino acids. Per the germline V gene, CDR1 is SQVTM and CDR2 is ANQGSEA. Germline trimming cut 6 bases from V and 7 bases from J; bases unmatched to any gene: 10. The CDR3 protein is CSVVRGRKLEAFF. CDR3 sequence (DNA): TGCAGCGTCGTCAGGGGGCGGAAGCTTGAAGCTTTCTTT.

V gene TRBV14 combines with J gene TRBJ2-1, with 8 bases lining up with TRBD2. J gave up 7 bases and V 1 base, and 9 bases lay outside the gene matches. Germline CDR1 and CDR2: SGHDN and FVKESK. CDR3 length: 16 residues. CDR3 nucleotide sequence: TGTGCCAGCAGCCAAGTAGGAAGCCCGGGAGGGAATGAGCAGTTCTTC. It codes for CASSQVGSPGGNEQFF.

The chain carries TRBV6-5 and TRBJ2-3, with D perhaps TRBD2 (5 bases). CDR1 is MNHEY, CDR2 SVGAGI, per germline. CDR3 size: 15 residues. Trimming took off 2 bases at V and 1 base at J, with 10 bases between the two ends. CDR3 loop: CASSYRGYRTDTQYF. CDR3 coding DNA: TGTGCCAGCAGTTACCGGGGTTATCGCACAGATACGCAGTATTTT.

V gene TRBV3-1 (or the pseudogene TRBV3-2) combines with J gene TRBJ1-4; no reliable D call. V gave up 0 bases and J gave up 0 bases, with 8 bases separating them. Germline V CDR1 and CDR2: LGHDT, YNNKEL (reference sequence). The CDR3 is made up of 16 amino acids. This chain's CDR3 is CASSQDPLTTNEKLFF. The CDR3, as DNA: TGTGCCAGCAGCCAAGACCCCCTTACAACTAATGAAAAACTGTTTTTT.

The rearrangement joins TRBV4-3 to TRBJ1-2; 9 bases align to TRBD1. CDR3 length: 13 amino acids. The V gene's germline CDR1 is LGHNA and CDR2 YSLEER. Trimming at V came to 4 bases and at J to 8 bases, leaving 5 bases not matched to a gene. The CDR3 reads CASSPRDRDGYTF. The DNA of the CDR3 is TGCGCCAGCAGCCCCCGGGACAGGGACGGCTACACCTTC.

The chain uses TRBV7-2 and TRBJ1-2, with 10 bases lining up with TRBD1. This CDR3 comprises 15 residues. The V gene's germline CDR1 is SGHTA and CDR2 FQGNSA. V lost 1 base, J lost 7 bases, and 6 bases stayed unmatched. This CDR3 reads CASSLGGQGIAGYTF. The CDR3 coding sequence is TGTGCCAGCAGCTTAGGGGGACAGGGGATAGCTGGCTACACCTTC.

The CDR3 region has the DNA TGTGCCAGCAGCCAAGGTAAACAGGAACTGCAGTACTTC. It yields the protein CASSQGKQELQYF. This chain connects TRBV4-2 to TRBJ2-7, with D maybe TRBD1 (5 bases). The CDR3 sequence is 13 residues long. Germline V gene sequence: CDR1 LGHNA, CDR2 YNFKEQ. V was trimmed by 1 base and J by 9 bases, leaving 13 bases between them.

The table lists this clone with a few counts. The V and J genes are TRBV4-1 and TRBJ2-1; D ambiguous. Deletions cut 1 base from V and 6 bases from J, with 4 bases between. The CDR3 contains 12 residues. Germline CDR1 reads MGHRA; CDR2 reads YSYEKL. The CDR3 spells CASSQVSNEQFF. The CDR3, as DNA: TGCGCCAGCAGCCAAGTCTCCAATGAGCAGTTCTTC.

This chain links TRBV5-1 with TRBJ1-1; TRBD1 is a possible D gene (5 bases). This CDR3 contains 15 residues. Germline V lookup: CDR1 SGHRS, CDR2 YFSETQ. V was pared by 4 bases and J by 0 bases, with 13 bases between. CDR3 protein: CASSPGGTLNTEAFF. The DNA for the CDR3 is TGCGCCAGCAGCCCGGGAGGGACCCTGAACACTGAAGCTTTCTTT.

The chain uses TRBV11-2 and TRBJ2-1; tentative D call: TRBD2 (6 bases). Looked up from germline, CDR1 is SGHAT and CDR2 is FQNNGV. Trimming took off 3 bases at V and 4 bases at J, with 10 bases between the two ends. The CDR3 has 14 residues. The CDR3 loop is CASSFSGGYNEQFF. The CDR3 DNA reads as TGTGCCAGCAGCTTTTCTGGGGGGTACAATGAGCAGTTCTTC.

The chain joins TRBV10-3 to TRBJ1-2; weak D call: TRBD1 (5 bases). The CDR3 has 15 residues. Trimming removed 5 bases at V and 8 bases at J, with 21 bases between. Per germline, CDR1 ENHRY and CDR2 SYGVKD. The chain's CDR3 is CAISRSWGGSEGYTF. DNA of the CDR3: TGTGCCATCAGTCGGTCTTGGGGGGGGTCTGAAGGCTACACCTTC.

In nucleotides, the CDR3 is TGTGCCAGCAGCAAACGCACAGGGGCGAACACTGAAGCTTTCTTT. Protein sequence: CASSKRTGANTEAFF. This sequence joins TRBV7-2 and TRBJ1-1; 7 bases are shared with TRBD1. V was clipped by 5 bases and J by 1 base; unmatched bases: 7. In germline, CDR1 is SGHTA, CDR2 FQGNSA. The CDR3 extends over 15 amino acids.

The chain links TRBV2 to TRBJ2-7; D remains ambiguous. Germline V gene data show CDR1 as SNHLY and CDR2 as FYNNEI. The V end was cut by 5 bases, the J end by 2 bases, with 10 bases between. The CDR3 runs to 13 residues. This chain's CDR3 is CASSPSTPYEQYF. CDR3 nucleotides: TGTGCCAGCAGTCCCTCAACTCCCTACGAGCAGTACTTC. Full variable domain (outside the CDR3, taken from reference TRBV2 and TRBJ2-7): EPEVTQTPSHQVTQMGQEVILRCVPISNHLYFYWYRQILGQKVEFLVSFYNNEISEKSEIFDDQFSVERPDGSNFTLKIRSTKLEDSAMYFCASSPSTPYEQYFGPGTRLTVT.

J is TRBJ1-3 and V is TRBV3-1 (or the pseudogene TRBV3-2); D uncertain. The V gene's germline CDR1 is LGHDT and CDR2 YNNKEL (reference sequence). V lost 2 bases to trimming and J lost 0 bases, with 17 bases between them. This CDR3 has 18 residues. This CDR3 is CASSQSSTRTHSGNTIYF. DNA of the CDR3: TGTGCCAGCAGCCAAAGTAGTACAAGGACGCACTCTGGAAACACCATATATTTT.

The V call is TRBV7-9, the J call TRBJ1-3; D ambiguous. This CDR3 has 14 residues. Germline assignment: CDR1 SEHNR and CDR2 FQNEAQ (reference sequence). Trimming pared 0 bases from V and 1 base from J, leaving 4 bases between. Here the CDR3 reads CASSLAGSGNTIYF. CDR3 nucleotides: TGTGCCAGCAGCTTAGCGGGGTCTGGAAACACCATATATTTT.

The chain carries TRBV6-4 and TRBJ2-3, with 9 bases aligning to TRBD2. With 2 bases clipped from V and 0 bases from J, the junction kept 3 bases outside the gene matches. The CDR3 covers 16 residues. CDR1 and CDR2 (germline): MRHNA, SNTAGT. The DNA of the CDR3 is TGTGCCAGCAGTGACACAGCGGGGGGTAGCACAGATACGCAGTATTTT. Amino acid sequence: CASSDTAGGSTDTQYF.

The chain carries TRBV5-1 and TRBJ1-4, with D unclear. Trimming shortened V by 5 bases and J by 8 bases, and 25 bases separated the two germline ends. This CDR3 is 17 amino acids long. Germline V gene data show CDR1 as SGHRS and CDR2 as YFSETQ. CDR3 coding DNA: TGCGCCAGCAGAAGGGCCCGGGTCCTCAAGAGTGGAGAAAAACTGTTTTTT. Its translation: CASRRARVLKSGEKLFF.

The chain combines TRBV29-1 with TRBJ1-5, with 7 bases aligning to TRBD1. CDR1 and CDR2 from the germline V gene are SQVTM and ANQGSEA. The length of the CDR3 is 13 residues. Trimming cost V 5 bases and J 6 bases; bases outside gene matches: 7. The CDR3 spells CSVTDREGQPQHF. The CDR3 DNA is TGCAGCGTTACCGACAGGGAGGGTCAGCCCCAGCATTTT.

The chain employs TRBV4-1 and TRBJ2-4, with a possible D match to TRBD2 (5 bases). CDR3 length: 17 residues. V shed 0 bases and J shed 0 bases, with 12 bases lying between them. Germline CDR1 and CDR2: MGHRA and YSYEKL. CDR3 amino acids: CASSQDRESLAKNIQYF. The CDR3 bases are TGCGCCAGCAGCCAAGATAGGGAGAGCTTAGCCAAAAACATTCAGTACTTC.

V gene TRBV10-3 combines with J gene TRBJ1-5; no clear D gene. V was shortened by 3 bases and J by 7 bases, with 10 bases between the two germline ends. The V gene's germline CDR1 is ENHRY and CDR2 SYGVKD. The CDR3 length is 13 residues. The CDR3 DNA is TGTGCCATCAGTGACGGGGATTACCAGCCCCAGCATTTT. It yields the protein CAISDGDYQPQHF.

The chain has TRBV15 and TRBJ1-2; tentative D call: TRBD1 (5 bases). V gave up 0 bases and J gave up 8 bases, with 16 bases separating them. The CDR3 contains 15 residues. Germline V gene lookup returns CDR1 LNHNV and CDR2 YYDKDF (reference sequence). CDR3 sequence (DNA): TGTGCCACCAGCAGAGATGCAGGGTATCGGGAGGGCTACACCTTC. This encodes CATSRDAGYREGYTF. The complete variable domain, with remaining parts taken from reference TRBV15 and TRBJ1-2, reads DAMVIQNPRYQVTQFGKPVTLSCSQTLNHNVMYWYQQKSSQAPKLLFHYYDKDFNNEADTPDNFQSRRPNTSFCFLDIRSPGLGDTAMYLCATSRDAGYREGYTFGSGTRLTVV.